The 30 T cell receptor beta chains given below trace back to one sample, sequenced in a study of blood T cell repertoires in COVID-19. Assay: immunoSEQ multiplex PCR; the TCRdb copy retains only in-frame clones and omits some. The table includes 310,000 or so clones, around 82% detected once. Sample: peripheral blood. These receptors came from a woman in her forties or fifties with acute or convalescent COVID-19.

The V gene is TRBV19, the J gene TRBJ1-1, with D possibly TRBD1 on 6 matching bases. The CDR3 totals 15 residues. Trimming took 1 base from V and 1 from J, leaving 10 bases between them. Germline values: CDR1 LNHDA, CDR2 SQIVND (reference sequence). CDR3 bases: TGTGCCAGTAGTATAGTTAACAGGGAGAACACTGAAGCTTTCTTT. As protein: CASSIVNRENTEAFF.

J is TRBJ2-1 and V is TRBV21-1; the D segment call TRBD2 is taken from the table without a DNA check. TRBV21-1 is termed a pseudogene. The CDR3 is 14 residues long. CDR3 nucleotide sequence: TGTGCCAGCAGCAATATTACGGTAGACAATGAGCAGTTCTTC. Amino acid sequence: CASSNITVDNEQFF.

The chain combines TRBV5-7 with TRBJ2-7; TRBD1 agrees at 8 bases. TRBV5-7 is identified as an open reading frame with a role that is uncertain. The length of the CDR3 is 19 residues. With V trimmed by 4 bases and J by 0 bases, 18 bases remained unmatched. CDR3 sequence reads: CASSRRNKRTGPSSYEQYV. In nucleotides, the CDR3 is TGTGCCAGCAGCCGGCGAAACAAAAGGACAGGGCCGAGCTCCTACGAGCAGTACGTC.

The chain carries TRBV2 and TRBJ1-1; D is ambiguous. The CDR3 is 14 residues long. Trimming removed 6 bases from V and 1 base from J, with 12 bases in between. Looked up from germline, CDR1 is SNHLY and CDR2 is FYNNEI. The CDR3 nucleotides are TGTGCCAGCAGCCCACCGAGCCGGAACACTGAAGCTTTCTTT. The encoded protein is CASSPPSRNTEAFF.

J is TRBJ1-1 and V is TRBV29-1; possible D gene TRBD1, 6 bases. This CDR3 has 13 amino acids. V was cut by 6 bases and J by 7 bases, with 18 bases left in between. Looked up from germline, CDR1 is SQVTM and CDR2 is ANQGSEA. CDR3 DNA: TGCAGCGTGGTTCCCCCGGGACAAGGTGAAGCTTTCTTT. Its translation is CSVVPPGQGEAFF.

The chain couples TRBV15 to TRBJ1-5, with 9 bases aligning to TRBD1. CDR1 LNHNV and CDR2 YYDKDF come from the germline V gene (reference sequence). The V segment lost 3 bases and the J segment 2 bases; nucleotides outside the gene matches: 5. The CDR3 is made up of 16 amino acids. The CDR3 DNA sequence: TGTGCCACCAGCAGTCGGGACAGGGCAGGCAATCAGCCCCAGCATTTT. Translated, it gives CATSSRDRAGNQPQHF. Together with reference TRBV15 and TRBJ1-5, the CDR3 gives the full variable domain: DAMVIQNPRYQVTQFGKPVTLSCSQTLNHNVMYWYQQKSSQAPKLLFHYYDKDFNNEADTPDNFQSRRPNTSFCFLDIRSPGLGDTAMYLCATSSRDRAGNQPQHFGDGTRLSIL.

The V call is TRBV9, the J call TRBJ1-3, with D possibly matching TRBD1 (5 bases). Trimming cost V 4 bases and J 0 bases, with 17 bases left between them. The CDR3 runs to 17 residues. Germline CDR1 reads SGDLS; CDR2 reads YYNGEE. The CDR3 protein is CASSTQQGASSGNTIYF. The CDR3, as DNA: TGTGCCAGCAGCACCCAGCAAGGGGCCAGCTCTGGAAACACCATATATTTT.

The chain links TRBV24-1 to TRBJ2-1; possible D gene TRBD2, 6 bases. V lost 3 bases and J 2 bases, leaving 13 bases between the germline ends. The germline V gene has CDR1 KGHDR and CDR2 SFDVKD. This CDR3 comprises 16 residues. The DNA of the CDR3 is TGTGCCACCAGTGATGCCTCCGGGGGACCCTACAATGAGCAGTTCTTC. Translating it yields CATSDASGGPYNEQFF.

This chain connects TRBV5-4 to TRBJ2-1; TRBD2 matches 14 bases. The CDR3 covers 20 residues. Losses at the gene ends were 1 base for V and 6 bases for J; bases not matched to a gene: 15. Germline values: CDR1 SGHNT, CDR2 YYREEE (reference sequence). The CDR3 nucleotides are TGTGCCAGCAGCTTGAAGTTTTGGGGACTAGCGGGAGTGATTGCCAATGAGCAGTTCTTC. Translation: CASSLKFWGLAGVIANEQFF.

The table lists this clone with many counts. The rearrangement uses TRBV15 and TRBJ1-3; D not certain. CDR1 LNHNV and CDR2 YYDKDF come from the germline V gene (reference sequence). The CDR3 has 14 amino acids. The germline V and J ends were trimmed by 0 bases and 4 bases, with 7 bases remaining between them. The CDR3 loop reads CATSRESGGNTIYF. DNA of the CDR3: TGTGCCACCAGCAGAGAGTCGGGGGGAAACACCATATATTTT.

The chain uses TRBV29-1 and TRBJ2-2, with a weak D call TRBD1 (6 bases). Per germline, CDR1 SQVTM and CDR2 ANQGSEA. The CDR3 totals 14 residues. Trimming stripped 6 bases from V and 2 bases from J, with 13 bases between. This CDR3 is CSVGAGPNTGELFF. The CDR3 DNA sequence: TGCAGCGTGGGGGCAGGGCCCAACACCGGGGAGCTGTTTTTT.

This clone was found once. The chain has TRBV10-3 and TRBJ1-1; possible D gene TRBD1, 5 bases. The V and J ends lost 2 bases and 0 bases respectively, with 7 bases between them. The CDR3 spans 14 residues. Germline CDR1 is ENHRY and CDR2 is SYGVKD. Here the CDR3 DNA reads TGTGCCATCAGTGAGGACAGAATGAACACTGAAGCTTTCTTT. Protein sequence: CAISEDRMNTEAFF.

The rearrangement uses TRBV5-1 and TRBJ2-1; TRBD2 matches 10 bases. This CDR3 contains 15 residues. The germline V gene has CDR1 SGHRS and CDR2 YFSETQ. After removal of 1 base from V and 9 bases from J, the junction contained 7 bases not matched to a gene. The CDR3 coding sequence is TGCGCCAGCAGCTTGTCTCTAGCGGGAGAGGGTGAGCAGTTCTTC. It specifies CASSLSLAGEGEQFF.

This chain links TRBV7-2 with TRBJ2-7, with D possibly being TRBD2 (6 bases). Looked up from germline, CDR1 is SGHTA and CDR2 is FQGNSA. The CDR3 consists of 13 residues. Trimming stripped 4 bases from V and 4 bases from J, with 11 bases between. The CDR3 nucleotides read TGTGCCAGCAGCTCGGCGCGGGGTTACGAGCAGTACGTC. It specifies CASSSARGYEQYV.

This chain connects TRBV2 to TRBJ1-4, with 9 positions matching TRBD1. The J segment lost 6 bases and the V segment lost 7 bases, leaving 18 bases of the junction unmatched. Germline CDR1 is SNHLY and CDR2 is FYNNEI. This CDR3 spans 18 amino acids. In DNA form, the CDR3 reads TGTGCCAGCACCCCCTGGAGGGACAGGGAGAGGGAGGATGAAAAACTGTTTTTT. The encoded protein is CASTPWRDREREDEKLFF.

The chain combines TRBV9 with TRBJ2-5, with TRBD1 identical over 8 bases. V shed 3 bases and J 7 bases; nucleotides not matched to a gene: 11. CDR1 SGDLS and CDR2 YYNGEE come from the germline V gene. This CDR3 comprises 15 residues. The CDR3 DNA sequence: TGTGCCAGCAGCGAAGCCGTCGGACAGGGTGGGACCCAGTACTTC. This encodes CASSEAVGQGGTQYF.

This rearrangement joins TRBV7-9 to TRBJ2-5, with 8 bases matching TRBD1. The V gene end was trimmed by 5 bases and the J gene end by 4 bases; junction bases not matched to a gene: 6. Germline V lookup: CDR1 SEHNR, CDR2 FQNEAQ (reference sequence). CDR3 length equals 14 residues. CDR3 protein: CASSEDRAGETQYF. CDR3 DNA: TGTGCCAGCAGCGAGGACAGGGCGGGAGAGACCCAGTACTTC.

The rearrangement links TRBV5-1 to TRBJ2-1; D ambiguous. CDR3 length: 16 residues. Trimming left V 0 bases short and J 5 bases short, with 15 bases between. From germline, CDR1 is SGHRS and CDR2 YFSETQ. The chain's CDR3 is CASSLAFSSSDNEQFF. CDR3 nucleotides: TGCGCCAGCAGCTTGGCTTTTAGCTCCTCAGACAATGAGCAGTTCTTC. Variable domain in full (rest from reference TRBV5-1 and TRBJ2-1): KAGVTQTPRYLIKTRGQQVTLSCSPISGHRSVSWYQQTPGQGLQFLFEYFSETQRNKGNFPGRFSGRQFSNSRSEMNVSTLELGDSALYLCASSLAFSSSDNEQFFGPGTRLTVL.

The V gene is TRBV27, the J gene TRBJ2-3; the D gene is possibly TRBD2 (6 bases). CDR1 MNHEY and CDR2 SMNVEV come from the germline V gene (reference sequence). The CDR3 sequence is 14 residues long. V was trimmed by 3 bases and J by 7 bases, leaving 14 bases between them. The CDR3, as DNA: TGTGCCAGCAGTTTCGGCGGGATTTTGAATACGCAGTATTTT. Protein: CASSFGGILNTQYF.

This clone has ten or more counts. The rearrangement links TRBV4-2 to TRBJ2-5; no reliable D call. V was clipped by 1 base and J by 0 bases, with 12 bases between them. Germline V CDR1 and CDR2: LGHNA, YNFKEQ. The CDR3 sequence is 16 residues long. In nucleotides, the CDR3 is TGTGCCAGCAGCCAAGGTTCAGATGGCTACCAAGAGACCCAGTACTTC. This gives the protein CASSQGSDGYQETQYF.

This clone was recorded a few times. The chain joins TRBV4-1 to TRBJ2-1; 8 nucleotides agree with TRBD1. The CDR3 covers 14 residues. CDR1 and CDR2 from the germline V gene are MGHRA and YSYEKL. Unmatched junction bases numbered 6, after V lost 3 bases and J lost 8 bases. CDR3 region: CASSHVQGGYEQFF. The CDR3 DNA follows: TGCGCCAGCAGCCACGTACAGGGGGGCTATGAGCAGTTCTTC.

The sample holds one count of this clone. The J gene is TRBJ1-2, the V gene TRBV18; no definite D call. V was cut by 6 bases and J by 0 bases, with 11 bases left in between. CDR1 and CDR2 from the germline V gene are KGHSH and LQKENI. The CDR3 is 14 amino acids. CDR3: CASSGGVTNYGYTF. CDR3 DNA: TGTGCCAGCTCCGGCGGGGTAACTAACTATGGCTACACCTTC.

The V and J genes are TRBV6-5 and TRBJ1-1; D not resolved. The CDR3 length is 14 residues. Per germline, CDR1 MNHEY and CDR2 SVGAGI. The V end lost 2 bases, the J end lost 1 base, and 8 bases lay between the germline ends. The chain's CDR3 is CASSYLEGNTEAFF. Here the CDR3 DNA reads TGTGCCAGCAGTTACCTTGAGGGGAACACTGAAGCTTTCTTT.

A word on this clone: Different DNA sequences within this sample yield the same CDR3. V usage is TRBV7-7 and J usage is TRBJ2-2, with 8 bases that match TRBD1. Germline V gene data show CDR1 as SSHAT and CDR2 as FNYEAQ (reference sequence). Losses at the gene ends were 1 base for V and 3 bases for J; bases not matched to a gene: 1. This CDR3 spans 15 amino acids. Written as DNA, the CDR3 is TGTGCCAGCAGCTTAGACAGGGGGGACACCGGGGAGCTGTTTTTT. Translated: CASSLDRGDTGELFF.

In this sample, this clone turned up many times. The chain uses TRBV7-8 and TRBJ2-1; the match to TRBD1 covers 8 bases. CDR1 is SGHVS and CDR2 is FQNEAQ in the germline V gene. V lost 9 bases to trimming and J lost 7 bases; unmatched junction nucleotides: 11. There are 14 residues in the CDR3. In DNA form, the CDR3 reads TGTGCCAGTTCGGCGGACAGGGTTGAGAATGAGCAGTTCTTC. It codes for CASSADRVENEQFF.

V is TRBV5-8 and J is TRBJ2-5; 11 bases fit TRBD2. The CDR3 is 15 amino acids. With 0 bases clipped from V and 4 bases from J, the junction kept 2 bases outside the gene matches. Germline CDR1 SGHTS, CDR2 YDEGEE. CDR3 amino acids: CASSLEGTSGETQYF. In nucleotides, the CDR3 is TGTGCCAGCAGCTTGGAAGGGACTAGCGGAGAGACCCAGTACTTC. Based on the CDR3 plus reference TRBV5-8 and TRBJ2-5, the full variable domain is EAGVTQSPTHLIKTRGQQATLRCSPISGHTSVYWYQQALGLGLQFLLWYDEGEERNRGNFPPRFSGRQFPNYSSELNVNALELEDSALYLCASSLEGTSGETQYFGPGTRLLVL.

The gene calls are TRBV18 and TRBJ2-2; unclear D gene. V was cut by 3 bases and J by 3 bases, with 11 bases left in between. Germline V gene sequence: CDR1 KGHSH, CDR2 LQKENI. The CDR3 extends over 15 amino acids. The CDR3 coding sequence is TGTGCCAGCTCACCCTCTCTAGGTGACACCGGGGAGCTGTTTTTT. Amino acid sequence: CASSPSLGDTGELFF.

This chain links TRBV5-1 with TRBJ2-1; 9 positions match TRBD1. The J segment lost 6 bases and the V segment lost 2 bases, leaving 6 bases of the junction unmatched. The germline V gene encodes CDR1 SGHRS and CDR2 YFSETQ. The CDR3 runs 15 residues. CDR3 residues: CASSFSTGGLNEQFF. The CDR3 region has the DNA TGCGCCAGCAGCTTTTCGACAGGGGGGCTCAATGAGCAGTTCTTC.

V and J are TRBV19 and TRBJ2-1, with D perhaps TRBD2 (5 bases). The V and J ends lost 7 bases and 7 bases respectively, with 20 bases between them. The CDR3 covers 15 residues. Per the germline V gene, CDR1 is LNHDA and CDR2 is SQIVND (reference sequence). The CDR3 reads CASTPRERTRNEQFF. The CDR3 nucleotides are TGTGCCAGTACCCCGAGAGAGCGGACGAGGAATGAGCAGTTCTTC.

V usage is TRBV9 and J usage is TRBJ2-1; 10 bases fit TRBD1. The CDR3 contains 16 residues. V trimming: 4 bases; J trimming: 8 bases; junction bases outside the gene matches: 12. The V gene's germline CDR1 is SGDLS and CDR2 YYNGEE. CDR3: CASSPRTGGSTDEQFF. DNA of the CDR3: TGTGCCAGCAGCCCCCGGACAGGGGGAAGTACGGATGAGCAGTTCTTC.